This T cell receptor beta chain appears in the sequencing data of a study of cytomegalovirus exposure and HLA in healthy donors. The PCR employed 60 Vbeta primers together with 13 Jbeta primers. Measured with immunoSEQ multiplex PCR; TCRdb has only the in-frame clones, and not every one. The table lists about 160,000 clones, over 65% of them singletons, with around 6.8% in the top ten. Trimming stripped 6 bases from V and 5 bases from J, with 20 bases between. From germline, CDR1 is SGHAT and CDR2 FQNNGV. The CDR3 contains 16 residues. This clone was detected only a few times. Its antigen remains unknown. Study findings and constraints: High sensitivity and specificity were reportedly achieved when the classifier diagnosed cytomegalovirus status. The authors later found HLA-associated TCR beta chains more clonally expanded than equally common others. Later, TCR association rates were found to vary by HLA locus, highest for DRB1 and lowest for HLA-C. For most subjects, TCR beta sequences were reported to predict HLA-A and HLA-B alleles with accuracy.

This TCR derives from a man aged 40-50 years in good health and CMV-seropositive. This chain connects TRBV11-2 to TRBJ2-4; the D gene is possibly TRBD1 (7 bases). Sequenced sample: PBMCs. The CDR3 reads CASRAHRGGGENIQYF. The CDR3 nucleotides read TGTGCCAGCAGGGCCCACAGAGGGGGCGGGGAAAACATTCAGTACTTC.